This TCR beta chain comes out of a study of spatial heterogeneity in lung cancer. Study summary: The study observed each unique TCR and UMI combination more than ten times on average in raw reads. General study points: Ubiquitous expanded tumor TCRs appeared in blood more at resection than follow-up.

V dropped 5 bases and J dropped 2; count of bases not matched to a gene: 6. The germline V gene has CDR1 SGHAT and CDR2 FQNNGV. The length of the CDR3 is 15 residues. Every cDNA TCR molecule received its own unique molecular identifier. TCRdb processed the 5' RACE reads anew with MiXCR; each CDR3 protein has one entry. The table records roughly 60,000 distinct CDR3 sequences, 8.4% of them present only once. Stated time point: sample taken at primary tumor resection. TCRs were sequenced from unsorted whole RNA of tumor, nontumor lung or PBMC. The donors were 55 to 85 patients with non-small cell lung cancer that was early-stage and untreated. This clonotype was recorded at least ten times. Its matching antigen is unknown.

The material was PBMCs, obtained at surgery. The receptor comes from a female donor with early-stage non-small cell lung cancer. The V and J genes are TRBV11-2 and TRBJ2-3, with 8 bases fitting TRBD1. CDR3 residues: CASSLRGQATDTQYF. The CDR3 region has the DNA TGTGCCAGCAGCCTCCGGGGACAGGCCACAGATACGCAGTATTTT. Full variable domain (missing parts from reference TRBV11-2 and TRBJ2-3): EAGVAQSPRYKIIEKRQSVAFWCNPISGHATLYWYQQILGQGPKLLIQFQNNGVVDDSQLPKDRFSAERLKGVDSTLKIQPAKLEDSAVYLCASSLRGQATDTQYFGPGTRLTVL.